A selection of T cell receptor beta chains follows, all from one sample in a study of shared clonotypes between healthy human individuals. Sequenced by immunoSEQ multiplex PCR; TCRdb stores in-frame clones only, minus some. The sample has about 2.1 million clones, approximately 92% seen once; the top ten hold more than 1.5%. The sequenced sample was naive CD8+ T cells from PBMCs. These receptors were collected from a young man in good health. Some clones in this sample may be carry-over from other donors' samples. Both conserved end residues are part of each CDR3. A D gene is named only where the DNA matches it firmly.

V: TRBV21-1
D: NA
J: TRBJ1-5
CDR3: CASTLPPAGNSNQPQHF
DNA: TGTGCCAGCACCCTTCCCCCCGCGGGAAATAGCAATCAGCCCCAGCATTTT

V: TRBV27
D: NA
J: TRBJ2-1
CDR3: CASSSQGPYNEQFF
DNA: TGTGCCAGCAGTTCCCAGGGCCCCTACAATGAGCAGTTCTTC

V: TRBV29-1
D: NA
J: TRBJ2-7
CDR3: CSVVQGYYEQYF
DNA: TGCAGCGTTGTACAGGGATACTACGAGCAGTACTTC

V: TRBV19
D: NA
J: TRBJ2-7
CDR3: CASSILEGDEQYF
DNA: TGTGCCAGTAGTATCTTAGAGGGTGACGAGCAGTACTTC

V: TRBV29-1
D: NA
J: TRBJ1-2
CDR3: CSVDASVQGDGYTF
DNA: TGCAGCGTTGACGCCTCGGTCCAGGGTGATGGCTACACCTTC

V: TRBV4-1
D: NA
J: TRBJ1-4
CDR3: CASSQKGQVQGTNEKLFF
DNA: TGCGCCAGCAGCCAAAAGGGGCAGGTCCAGGGGACTAATGAAAAACTGTTTTTT

V: TRBV28
D: TRBD2
J: TRBJ2-1
CDR3: CASSSSRLAVRYNEQFF
DNA: TGTGCCAGCAGTTCTTCCAGACTAGCGGTGAGGTACAATGAGCAGTTCTTC

V: TRBV4-3
D: TRBD2
J: TRBJ2-1
CDR3: CASSQIWREGDEQFF
DNA: TGCGCCAGCAGCCAAATCTGGCGGGAGGGCGATGAGCAGTTCTTC

V: TRBV27
D: NA
J: TRBJ1-2
CDR3: CASSRSLFYGYTF
DNA: TGTGCCAGCAGTCGTTCCCTTTTCTATGGCTACACCTTC

V: TRBV4-2
D: TRBD2
J: TRBJ2-3
CDR3: CASSQDRFGGGPVDTQYF
DNA: TGTGCCAGCAGCCAAGATAGATTCGGGGGAGGGCCGGTTGATACGCAGTATTTT

V: TRBV6-1
D: NA
J: TRBJ2-7
CDR3: CASIGQDLWQYF
DNA: TGTGCCAGCATAGGGCAGGATCTTTGGCAGTACTTC

V: TRBV7-9
D: NA
J: TRBJ1-2
CDR3: CASSLGGGVDGYTF
DNA: TGTGCCAGCAGCTTAGGAGGGGGAGTAGATGGCTACACCTTC

V: TRBV28
D: TRBD1
J: TRBJ2-5
CDR3: CASSQTGGEETQYF
DNA: TGTGCCAGCAGTCAGACAGGGGGCGAAGAGACCCAGTACTTC

V: TRBV5-6
D: NA
J: TRBJ2-7
CDR3: CASSLVARDEQYF
DNA: TGTGCCAGCAGCTTGGTGGCGAGGGACGAGCAGTACTTC

V: TRBV4-1
D: NA
J: TRBJ2-5
CDR3: CASSQVGGETQYF
DNA: TGCGCCAGCAGCCAAGTGGGGGGAGAGACCCAGTACTTC